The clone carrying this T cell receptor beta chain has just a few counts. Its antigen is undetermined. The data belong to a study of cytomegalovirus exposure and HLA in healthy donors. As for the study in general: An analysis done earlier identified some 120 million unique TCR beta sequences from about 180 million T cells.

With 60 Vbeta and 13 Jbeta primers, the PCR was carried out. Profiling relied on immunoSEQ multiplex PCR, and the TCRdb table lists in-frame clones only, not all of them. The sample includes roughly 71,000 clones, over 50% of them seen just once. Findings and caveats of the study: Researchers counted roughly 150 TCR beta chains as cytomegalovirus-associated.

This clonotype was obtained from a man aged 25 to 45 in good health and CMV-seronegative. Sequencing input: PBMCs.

The DNA for the CDR3 is TGTGCCAGCAGTCCGTACAGGGGAAATCAGCCCCAGCATTTT. Translation gives CASSPYRGNQPQHF. This chain uses TRBV6-5 with TRBJ1-5, with 7 bases identical to TRBD1. V was clipped by 5 bases and J by 4 bases; unmatched bases: 5. The CDR3 is 14 residues long. CDR1 is MNHEY, CDR2 SVGAGI, per germline.